This T cell receptor (beta chain) was obtained from a study of T cell changes during pregnancy in multiple sclerosis. Some clones are missing from TCRdb's copy, which holds only in-frame ones; the method was immunoSEQ multiplex PCR. The repertoire holds about 44,000 clones, with just under 95% as singletons. The CDR3 is made up of 18 amino acids. Germline trimming cut 1 base from V and 5 bases from J; bases unmatched to any gene: 11. CDR1 LNHDA and CDR2 SQIVND come from the germline V gene (reference sequence). J is TRBJ2-5 and V is TRBV19; 12 bases align to TRBD2. The source was CD4+ T cells from peripheral blood mononuclear cells, collected in the third trimester of pregnancy. The receptor's source is a female donor with multiple sclerosis, enrolled in a pregnancy study. Here the CDR3 reads CASSIGQRGLAGRETQYF. DNA of the CDR3: TGTGCCAGTAGTATAGGCCAAAGAGGACTAGCGGGACGGGAGACCCAGTACTTC.